Shown below are 20 T cell receptor beta chains from a single sample sequenced in a study of OX40 agonist ivuxolimab in advanced cancers. The repertoire was sequenced with immunoSEQ multiplex PCR; TCRdb's copy has only in-frame clones and lacks some. The sample lists around 90,000 clones; around nine tenths were seen once. The material sequenced was CD4+ or CD8+ T cells sorted from blood, taken in a trial of the OX40 agonist ivuxolimab. The source of these receptors is an adult with an advanced solid tumor such as melanoma, head and neck, liver or kidney cancer.

This clone was picked up one time. The genes are TRBV14 and TRBJ2-1; D may correspond to TRBD1 or TRBD2 (5 bases each). The CDR3 runs to 19 residues. Germline CDR1 reads SGHDN; CDR2 reads FVKESK. Trimming removed 0 bases from V and 6 bases from J, with 24 bases in between. The chain's CDR3 is CASSQDTRGEHRALNEQFF. The DNA for the CDR3 is TGTGCCAGCAGCCAAGATACGAGGGGAGAGCACCGGGCCCTCAATGAGCAGTTCTTC. Full variable domain (rest looked up from reference TRBV14 and TRBJ2-1): EAGVTQFPSHSVIEKGQTVTLRCDPISGHDNLYWYRRVMGKEIKFLLHFVKESKQDESGMPNNRFLAERTGGTYSTLKVQPAELEDSGVYFCASSQDTRGEHRALNEQFFGPGTRLTVL.

The chain uses TRBV12-5 and TRBJ1-5; weak D call: TRBD1 (5 bases). Trimming removed 4 bases from V and 2 bases from J, with 9 bases in between. The CDR3 consists of 14 residues. Looked up from germline, CDR1 is LGHNT and CDR2 is FRNRAP. Here the CDR3 reads CASGWDGGNQPQHF. In DNA form, the CDR3 reads TGTGCTAGTGGTTGGGACGGTGGCAATCAGCCCCAGCATTTT.

This chain joins TRBV15 and TRBJ2-3; no clear D. Per the germline V gene, CDR1 is LNHNV and CDR2 is YYDKDF (reference sequence). Trimming took 0 bases from V and 13 from J, leaving 11 bases between them. This CDR3 has 12 residues. The CDR3 is CATSRDGSEEYF. The CDR3 nucleotides are TGTGCCACCAGCAGAGATGGTTCCGAGGAGTATTTT.

The chain combines TRBV6-1 with TRBJ1-1, with no clear D. There are 14 residues in the CDR3. The V end was cut by 4 bases, the J end by 1 base, with 10 bases between. Germline V gives CDR1 MNHNS, CDR2 SASEGT. In DNA, the CDR3 is TGTGCCAGCAGTGCAAGTACAGAGAACACTGAAGCTTTCTTT. Translation gives CASSASTENTEAFF.

The gene calls are TRBV4-3 and TRBJ2-1; possibly TRBD2 for D (6 bases). This CDR3 spans 15 amino acids. V gave up 0 bases and J gave up 5 bases, with 11 bases separating them. Germline V gene data show CDR1 as LGHNA and CDR2 as YSLEER. The CDR3: CASSQDWGLHNEQFF. The CDR3 region has the DNA TGCGCCAGCAGCCAAGATTGGGGACTCCACAATGAGCAGTTCTTC.

The CDR3 DNA sequence: TGTGCCACCAGTGAGATGGACAGGTCCTACGAGCAGTACTTC. It encodes CATSEMDRSYEQYF. V gene TRBV15 combines with J gene TRBJ2-7; 7 positions agree with TRBD1. The germline V gene has CDR1 LNHNV and CDR2 YYDKDF (reference sequence). V lost 6 bases to trimming and J lost 1 base; unmatched junction nucleotides: 6. The CDR3 consists of 14 residues.

The chain recombines TRBV4-2 with TRBJ2-5; 10 bases line up with TRBD2. The germline V gene has CDR1 LGHNA and CDR2 YNFKEQ. Trimming took 8 bases from V and 3 from J; bases not matched to a gene: 9. The CDR3 covers 15 residues. CDR3 sequence (DNA): TGTGCCAGCGCGTCTAGCGGGGGTTACGAAGAGACCCAGTACTTC. Amino acid sequence: CASASSGGYEETQYF.

J is TRBJ1-1 and V is TRBV6-6; 9 nucleotides agree with TRBD1. J was trimmed by 5 bases and V by 4 bases; bases with no gene match: 5. This CDR3 has 14 residues. CDR1 is MNHNY, CDR2 SVGAGI, per germline (reference sequence). In DNA form, the CDR3 reads TGTGCCAGCAGTTCGGGACAGGGTAAGACTGAAGCTTTCTTT. Translated, it gives CASSSGQGKTEAFF.

The chain links TRBV5-6 to TRBJ2-5, with 10 bases that match TRBD2. This CDR3 region has 17 residues. Germline V gene data show CDR1 as SGHDT and CDR2 as YYEEEE. The trim removed 0 bases at V and 5 bases at J, leaving 10 bases unmatched. The CDR3 nucleotides read TGTGCCAGCAGCTTGGTAGGAGCGGGGGGGCCGAGGGAGACCCAGTACTTC. Translated, it gives CASSLVGAGGPRETQYF.

This chain joins TRBV18 and TRBJ2-3; D not resolved. Germline loops: CDR1 KGHSH, CDR2 LQKENI. The CDR3 runs to 16 residues. With 3 bases removed from V and 2 bases from J, the gap between germline ends came to 15 bases. CDR3 coding DNA: TGTGCCAGCTCACCCATCGGGCGGTCCTACACAGATACGCAGTATTTT. Amino acid sequence: CASSPIGRSYTDTQYF.

The genes are TRBV6-1 and TRBJ1-3; D gene unclear. This CDR3 has 14 residues. CDR1 is MNHNS, CDR2 SASEGT, per germline. V lost 6 bases to trimming and J lost 0 bases, with 9 bases between them. The CDR3 nucleotides are TGTGCCAGCAGCGCGATCAGCTCTGGAAACACCATATATTTT. It codes for CASSAISSGNTIYF.

V gene TRBV11-3 combines with J gene TRBJ2-1, with D perhaps TRBD2 (7 bases). The CDR3 has 16 amino acids. V was pared by 4 bases and J by 5 bases, with 18 bases between. Per the germline V gene, CDR1 is SGHNT and CDR2 is YENEEA. In nucleotides, the CDR3 is TGTGCCAGCAGCTCCAAACAGGGAGGGCCGAACAATGAGCAGTTCTTC. Protein product: CASSSKQGGPNNEQFF.

This sequence joins TRBV23-1 and TRBJ1-5; possible D gene TRBD1, 5 bases. TRBV23-1 counts as an open reading frame of uncertain function. Trimming pared 6 bases from V and 4 bases from J, leaving 28 bases between. The CDR3 spans 19 residues. CDR3 sequence (DNA): TGCGCCAGCAGCCATACACCGGAGGGGATTAGGGGTCCGAATCAGCCCCAGCATTTT. Translation gives CASSHTPEGIRGPNQPQHF.

The rearrangement joins TRBV30 to TRBJ2-1; tentative D call: TRBD2 (5 bases). V was trimmed by 5 bases and J by 0 bases, leaving 14 bases between them. The CDR3 runs to 15 residues. Germline V gene sequence: CDR1 GTSNPN, CDR2 SVGIG (reference sequence). CDR3 nucleotide sequence: TGTGCCTGGGTACCCGGGGTAGGCTCCTACAATGAGCAGTTCTTC. Translated: CAWVPGVGSYNEQFF.

The genes are TRBV5-1 and TRBJ2-5, with 10 bases identical to TRBD2. V dropped 0 bases and J dropped 5; count of bases not matched to a gene: 13. Germline CDR1 is SGHRS and CDR2 is YFSETQ. This CDR3 region has 18 residues. For the CDR3, the DNA is TGCGCCAGCAGCTTGGCCGGGGTAGCGGGGGGCGTTGGCGAGACCCAGTACTTC. Amino acids: CASSLAGVAGGVGETQYF.

This chain's CDR3 is CASSSLGTGGPQPQHF. CDR3 coding DNA: TGTGCCAGCAGTTCCCTTGGGACAGGGGGACCCCAGCCCCAGCATTTT. The rearrangement uses TRBV27 and TRBJ1-5; 11 bases fit TRBD1. J lost 7 bases, V lost 4 bases, and 9 bases had no gene match. The CDR3 covers 16 residues. Germline values: CDR1 MNHEY, CDR2 SMNVEV (reference sequence).

The V gene is TRBV5-1, the J gene TRBJ2-3; no clear D gene. CDR1 is SGHRS and CDR2 is YFSETQ in the germline V gene. V was shortened by 4 bases and J by 3 bases, with 18 bases between the two germline ends. The CDR3 runs to 16 residues. The CDR3 DNA follows: TGCGCCAGCAGCAGTGACATGTGGAAGGGTACAGATACGCAGTATTTT. It is translated as CASSSDMWKGTDTQYF.

The rearrangement links TRBV5-1 to TRBJ2-7; 9 bases are shared with TRBD1. V lost 3 bases and J lost 8; bases outside the gene matches: 12. Per the germline V gene, CDR1 is SGHRS and CDR2 is YFSETQ. The CDR3 loop spans 15 amino acids. The CDR3 sequence: CASSSGQGVSSKQYF. CDR3 coding DNA: TGCGCCAGCAGCTCGGGACAGGGCGTTTCTTCGAAGCAGTACTTC.

The V call is TRBV5-1, the J call TRBJ1-2; no reliable D call. Per the germline V gene, CDR1 is SGHRS and CDR2 is YFSETQ. V was trimmed by 0 bases and J by 4 bases, leaving 16 bases between them. This CDR3 spans 16 amino acids. CDR3 sequence (DNA): TGCGCCAGCAGCTTGGCCGCGTTTGAGGGAGGCTATGGCTACACCTTC. Its protein is CASSLAAFEGGYGYTF.

The gene calls are TRBV5-8 and TRBJ2-7; tentatively, D is TRBD1 or TRBD2 (5 bases each). CDR1 is SGHTS, CDR2 YDEGEE, per germline. V was shortened by 1 base and J by 2 bases, with 7 bases between the two germline ends. The CDR3 contains 13 residues. The CDR3 region is CASSLRGPYEQYF. CDR3 DNA sequence: TGTGCCAGCAGCTTGAGGGGACCCTACGAGCAGTACTTC.